Listed below are T cell receptor beta chains from one sample, sequenced in a study of graft-versus-host responses after intestinal transplantation. Profiling relied on immunoSEQ multiplex PCR, and the TCRdb table lists in-frame clones only, not all of them. The sample includes roughly 90,000 clones, around 90% of them seen just once. No antigen has been assigned to these receptors. The starting material was unstimulated CD4+ T cells sorted from spleen or lymph node cells, obtained before transplant. These receptors originate from a human donor who was the organ donor for an intestinal transplant. The CDR3 runs from the conserved cysteine through the conserved F or W. D genes are given only for firm matches. Not every row has a clone size; where given, it reads once, few, many or a size class.

J,size,V,D,CDR3,DNA
TRBJ2-2,-,TRBV6-4,-,CASSTTNTGELFF,TGTGCCAGCAGTACAACGAACACCGGGGAGCTGTTTTTT
TRBJ1-1,-,TRBV6-1,TRBD1,CASSYNRDRAEAFF,TGTGCCAGCAGTTATAACCGGGACAGGGCTGAAGCTTTCTTT
TRBJ2-7,-,TRBV19,-,CASSINPRGSSYEQYF,TGTGCCAGCAGTATAAATCCCAGGGGAAGCTCCTACGAGCAGTACTTC
TRBJ2-3,-,TRBV7-8,TRBD2,CASSIDNTGTSGWLRVTDTQYF,TGTGCCAGCAGCATAGATAATACCGGGACTAGCGGATGGTTACGGGTCACAGATACGCAGTATTTT
TRBJ2-1,-,TRBV9,TRBD2,CASSVSLSGRPYNEQFF,TGTGCCAGCAGCGTATCCCTAAGCGGGAGGCCCTACAATGAGCAGTTCTTC
TRBJ1-4,-,TRBV5-6,-,CASSLTGLQEKLFF,TGTGCCAGCAGCTTAACAGGGTTACAGGAAAAACTGTTTTTT
TRBJ1-3,-,TRBV29-1,-,CSGRSLSGNTIYF,TGCAGCGGCCGGTCTCTCTCTGGAAACACCATATATTTT
TRBJ1-5,-,TRBV19,-,CASSMRGSNQPQHF,TGTGCCAGTAGTATGCGCGGTAGCAATCAGCCCCAGCATTTT
TRBJ1-3,-,TRBV21-1,-,CASRERESGNTIYF,TGTGCCAGCCGAGAGAGGGAGTCCGGAAACACCATATATTTT
TRBJ1-2,-,TRBV2,-,CASRREVGANYGYTF,TGTGCCAGCAGGAGGGAAGTGGGAGCTAACTATGGCTACACCTTC
TRBJ2-7,-,TRBV7-9,-,CASSLEGRARVLGEQYF,TGTGCCAGCAGCTTAGAAGGGCGGGCAAGGGTCCTGGGCGAGCAGTACTTC
TRBJ2-7,-,TRBV28,TRBD1,CASSLAGGSPLSYEQYF,TGTGCCAGCAGTTTAGCAGGGGGCTCCCCCCTTTCCTACGAGCAGTACTTC
TRBJ2-7,-,TRBV10-3,TRBD1,CAISEMPGQRYEQYF,TGTGCCATCAGTGAGATGCCGGGACAGAGATACGAGCAGTACTTC
TRBJ2-7,-,TRBV30,-,CAWSVGHPYEQYF,TGTGCCTGGAGTGTCGGACACCCCTACGAGCAGTACTTC
TRBJ1-1,-,TRBV27,-,CASSFKQYTEAFF,TGTGCCAGCAGTTTTAAACAGTACACTGAAGCTTTCTTT
TRBJ2-3,-,TRBV9,TRBD2,CASSVGNSGRASTDTQYF,TGTGCCAGCAGCGTAGGGAATAGCGGGAGGGCGAGCACAGATACGCAGTATTTT
TRBJ2-2,-,TRBV15,TRBD1,CATSRMTGGNTGELFF,TGTGCCACCAGCAGAATGACAGGGGGAAACACCGGGGAGCTGTTTTTT
TRBJ2-3,-,TRBV29-1,-,CSVEAGGDTQYF,TGCAGCGTTGAAGCTGGAGGAGATACGCAGTATTTT
TRBJ1-1,once,TRBV11-2,TRBD1,CASSLVPPGQGISAAFF,TGTGCCAGCAGCTTAGTACCGCCGGGACAGGGGATTTCTGCAGCTTTCTTT
TRBJ2-2,-,TRBV7-3,TRBD2,CASSLKGTSGANTGELFF,TGTGCCAGCAGCTTAAAGGGGACTAGCGGGGCGAACACCGGGGAGCTGTTTTTT
TRBJ2-7,-,TRBV29-1,TRBD1,CSVAGTVSYEQYF,TGCAGCGTTGCTGGGACAGTATCCTACGAGCAGTACTTC
TRBJ2-6,-,TRBV29-1,-,CSAHLGANVLTF,TGCAGCGCACATCTCGGGGCCAACGTCCTGACTTTC
TRBJ1-2,-,TRBV25-1,-,CASSEGVGYGYTF,TGTGCCAGCAGTGAAGGAGTAGGCTATGGCTACACCTTC
TRBJ1-2,once,TRBV7-9,-,CASSQAAPYGYTF,TGTGCCAGCAGCCAAGCGGCCCCCTATGGCTACACCTTC
TRBJ2-2,-,TRBV4-2,TRBD2,CASSQALLAATNTGELFF,TGTGCCAGCAGCCAAGCCCTTCTAGCGGCCACGAACACCGGGGAGCTGTTTTTT
TRBJ2-3,-,TRBV7-9,-,CASSAPSGSSTDTQYF,TGTGCCAGCAGCGCTCCAAGCGGATCTAGCACAGATACGCAGTATTTT
TRBJ1-2,once,TRBV5-1,TRBD1,CASSLEGAKGYTF,TGCGCCAGCAGCCTGGAGGGGGCGAAAGGCTACACCTTC